This T cell receptor beta chain was obtained from a study of T cells after yellow fever vaccination. One entry per CDR3 protein results from TCRdb running MiXCR on the 5' RACE reads. The table lists about 360,000 distinct CDR3 sequences, more than 5.5% of them singletons. The CDR3 contains 14 residues. V trimming: 1 base; J trimming: 6 bases; junction bases outside the gene matches: 6. CDR1 and CDR2 (germline): SQVTM, ANQGSEA. About this clonotype: A much larger clone lies one base from this, so it may be a read error.

The chain couples TRBV29-1 to TRBJ2-1, with TRBD2 matching 7 bases. The sequencing here drew on PBMCs, taken 5 days after the yellow fever booster vaccination. The TCR was taken from a young man who received the YFV17D yellow fever vaccine. The CDR3 DNA sequence: TGCAGCGTTGAAGGTGGGAGGGCAGCCAATGAGCAGTTCTTC. Translated, it gives CSVEGGRAANEQFF.